This T cell receptor beta chain was found in a study of CXCR3-negative and CXCR3-positive naive CD8 T cells. The study's findings and limits: Fresh PBMCs went into most assays, and CXCR3 expression partly declined after cryopreservation.

Notes on this clonotype: Antigen unknown.

This CDR3 spans 13 amino acids. The germline V gene encodes CDR1 SQVTM and CDR2 ANQGSEA. All TRB cDNA libraries came from 5' RACE performed with UMI labels. TCRdb reanalyzed the 5' RACE reads, giving one entry per CDR3 protein sequence and no DNA. Its table records just over 40,000 distinct CDR3 sequences. Specimen: naive CXCR3- CD8+ T cells from blood. Subset in this sample: CD45RO-CCR7+CD27+CD95- naive CD8+ T cells lacking CXCR3 (TNR3-). The genes are TRBV29-1 and TRBJ2-5; TCRdb's D call of TRBD1 is untestable without DNA. The receptor was isolated from a human donor in good health. Some clones in this sample may be carry-over from other donors' samples. The CDR3 loop reads CSVSQGRQETQYF.